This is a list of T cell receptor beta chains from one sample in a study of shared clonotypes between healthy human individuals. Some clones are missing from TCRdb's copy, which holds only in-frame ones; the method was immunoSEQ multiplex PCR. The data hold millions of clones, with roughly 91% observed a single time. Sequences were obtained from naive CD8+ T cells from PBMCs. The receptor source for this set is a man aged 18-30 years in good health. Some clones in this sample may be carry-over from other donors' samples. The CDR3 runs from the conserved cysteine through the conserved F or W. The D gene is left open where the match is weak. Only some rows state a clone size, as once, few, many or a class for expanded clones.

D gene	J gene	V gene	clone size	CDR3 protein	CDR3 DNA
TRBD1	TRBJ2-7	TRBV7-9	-	CASSSLNRGEQYF	TGTGCCAGCAGCTCTCTTAACAGGGGCGAGCAGTACTTC
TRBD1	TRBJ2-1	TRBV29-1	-	CSVEEGWDREGEWEQFF	TGCAGCGTTGAAGAGGGATGGGACAGGGAAGGGGAATGGGAGCAGTTCTTC
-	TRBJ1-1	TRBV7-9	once	CAIPLGSTNTEAFF	TGTGCCATTCCACTGGGATCTACAAACACTGAAGCTTTCTTT
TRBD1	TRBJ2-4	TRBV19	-	CASSNIPGTEDKNIQYF	TGTGCCAGTAGTAATATTCCCGGGACAGAAGACAAAAACATTCAGTACTTC
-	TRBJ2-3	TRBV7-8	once	CASSHSPLDTQYF	TGTGCCAGCAGCCATTCACCCCTGGATACGCAGTATTTT
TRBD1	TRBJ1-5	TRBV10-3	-	CAISESAGGRQPQHF	TGTGCCATCAGTGAGTCTGCAGGGGGCCGTCAGCCCCAGCATTTT
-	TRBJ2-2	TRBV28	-	CASSLQGRELFF	TGTGCCAGCAGCCTACAGGGCAGGGAGCTGTTTTTT
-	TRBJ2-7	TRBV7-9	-	CASSLSGLHYEQYF	TGTGCCAGCAGCTTGTCAGGGTTGCACTACGAGCAGTACTTC
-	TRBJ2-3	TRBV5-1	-	CASSLEPIYGTDTQYF	TGCGCCAGCAGCCTGGAGCCCATTTACGGCACAGATACGCAGTATTTT
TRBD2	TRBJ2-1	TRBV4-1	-	CASTVGPAGTLNEQFF	TGCGCCAGCACCGTGGGCCCAGCGGGAACTCTCAATGAGCAGTTCTTC
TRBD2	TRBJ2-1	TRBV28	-	CASRTSLAGVLDEQFF	TGTGCCAGCAGAACGAGTCTAGCGGGAGTTTTAGATGAGCAGTTCTTC
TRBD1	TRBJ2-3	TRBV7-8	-	CASSSGARGPTDTQYF	TGTGCCAGCAGCTCCGGAGCCAGGGGGCCAACAGATACGCAGTATTTT
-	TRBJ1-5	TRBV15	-	CATSRYPDSKYQPQHF	TGTGCCACCAGCAGATACCCGGACAGTAAGTACCAGCCCCAGCATTTT
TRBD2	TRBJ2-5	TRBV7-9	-	CASSFLAGQETQYF	TGTGCCAGCAGCTTCCTAGCGGGGCAAGAGACCCAGTACTTC
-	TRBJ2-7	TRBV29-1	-	CSVRVSGEQYF	TGCAGCGTTAGGGTTAGTGGGGAGCAGTACTTC
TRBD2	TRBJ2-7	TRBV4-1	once	CASSPHPTSGIYEQYF	TGCGCCAGCAGCCCACACCCGACTAGCGGGATCTACGAGCAGTACTTC
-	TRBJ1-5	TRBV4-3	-	CASSQSYRDSNQPQHF	TGCGCCAGCAGCCAAAGCTACAGGGATAGCAATCAGCCCCAGCATTTT
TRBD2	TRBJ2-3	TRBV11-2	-	CASSLDGRERTSDTQYF	TGTGCCAGCAGCTTAGATGGCAGGGAGCGGACTAGCGATACGCAGTATTTT
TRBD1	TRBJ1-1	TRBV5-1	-	CASSTGDSSEAFF	TGCGCCAGCAGCACGGGGGACAGCTCTGAAGCTTTCTTT
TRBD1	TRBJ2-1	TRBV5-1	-	CASRNPNRGLVEQFF	TGCGCCAGCAGGAATCCAAACAGGGGGCTGGTTGAGCAGTTCTTC
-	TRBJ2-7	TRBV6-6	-	CASSYGAAGQTYEQYF	TGTGCCAGCAGTTATGGGGCAGCGGGACAAACCTACGAGCAGTACTTC
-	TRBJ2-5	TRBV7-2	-	CASSLGDIAGAWGETQYF	TGTGCCAGCAGCTTGGGGGATATAGCCGGGGCCTGGGGAGAGACCCAGTACTTC
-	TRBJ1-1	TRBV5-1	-	CASSFGGFSLGNTEAFF	TGCGCCAGCAGCTTTGGAGGATTTTCCCTGGGGAACACTGAAGCTTTCTTT
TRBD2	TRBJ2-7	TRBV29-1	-	CSVLAGGSYEQYF	TGCAGCGTTCTAGCGGGGGGCTCCTACGAGCAGTACTTC
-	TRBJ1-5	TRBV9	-	CASSVVGGSNQPQHF	TGTGCCAGCAGCGTAGTGGGAGGAAGCAATCAGCCCCAGCATTTT
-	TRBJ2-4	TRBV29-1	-	CSVVGPKNIQYF	TGCAGCGTTGTTGGGCCGAAAAACATTCAGTACTTC
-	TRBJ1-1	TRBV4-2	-	CASSTGQLMGEAFF	TGTGCCAGCAGCACTGGACAGCTCATGGGTGAAGCTTTCTTT
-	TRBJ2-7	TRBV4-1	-	CASSQGLYEQYF	TGCGCCAGCAGCCAAGGACTCTACGAGCAGTACTTC
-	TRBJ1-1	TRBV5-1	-	CASTGEGNTEAFF	TGCGCCAGCACCGGGGAGGGGAACACTGAAGCTTTCTTT
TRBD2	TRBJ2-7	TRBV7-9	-	CASSARLAGGPDEQYF	TGTGCCAGCAGCGCGAGGCTAGCGGGAGGGCCCGACGAGCAGTACTTC
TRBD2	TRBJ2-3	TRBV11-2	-	CASSVGLAGGFPSTDTQYF	TGTGCCAGCAGCGTAGGCCTAGCGGGAGGGTTCCCTAGCACAGATACGCAGTATTTT
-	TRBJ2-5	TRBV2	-	CASSQDQYF	TGTGCCAGCTCGCAGGATCAGTACTTC
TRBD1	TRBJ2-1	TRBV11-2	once	CASSSRSGQGFHEQFF	TGTGCCAGCAGCTCTAGAAGCGGACAGGGGTTTCATGAGCAGTTCTTC
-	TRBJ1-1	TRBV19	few	CASNNSPMAFF	TGTGCCAGTAATAATAGCCCGATGGCTTTCTTT
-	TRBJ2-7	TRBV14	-	CASSPPLALDFPPYEQYF	TGTGCCAGCAGCCCCCCGCTAGCACTAGACTTTCCGCCCTACGAGCAGTACTTC
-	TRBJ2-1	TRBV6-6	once	CASSVSGPNEQFF	TGTGCCAGCAGTGTTTCAGGGCCCAATGAGCAGTTCTTC
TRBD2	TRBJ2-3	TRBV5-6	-	CASSGVGLAATDTQYF	TGTGCCAGCAGCGGGGTTGGACTAGCGGCGACAGATACGCAGTATTTT
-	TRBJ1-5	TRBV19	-	CASVGPLSNQPQHF	TGTGCCAGCGTAGGACCACTTAGCAATCAGCCCCAGCATTTT
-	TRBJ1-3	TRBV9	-	CASSPGIRNTIYF	TGTGCCAGCAGCCCTGGCATTCGAAACACCATATATTTT
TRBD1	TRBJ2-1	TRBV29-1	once	CSVEGTQGTSYNEQFF	TGCAGCGTTGAAGGCACACAGGGGACATCCTACAATGAGCAGTTCTTC
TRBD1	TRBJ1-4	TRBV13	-	CASSPDNRGSDEKLFF	TGTGCCAGCAGCCCAGATAACAGGGGGTCCGATGAAAAACTGTTTTTT
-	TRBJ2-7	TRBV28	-	CASSYSRGTVYEQYF	TGTGCCAGCAGTTATAGTCGCGGGACTGTCTACGAGCAGTACTTC
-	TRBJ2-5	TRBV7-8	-	CASSSQATQYF	TGTGCCAGCAGCTCTCAGGCGACCCAGTACTTC
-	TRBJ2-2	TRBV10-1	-	CASSAKTDGSHRELFF	TGCGCCAGCAGTGCGAAAACGGACGGATCTCACCGGGAGCTGTTTTTT
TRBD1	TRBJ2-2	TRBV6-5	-	CASSSGTGIGELFF	TGTGCCAGCAGTTCGGGGACAGGGATCGGGGAGCTGTTTTTT
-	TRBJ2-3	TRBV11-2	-	CASSLPGAAPSTDTQYF	TGTGCCAGCAGCTTACCCGGAGCAGCCCCTAGCACAGATACGCAGTATTTT
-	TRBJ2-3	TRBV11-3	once	CASSLGSGTPPDTQYF	TGTGCCAGCAGCTTAGGATCGGGGACCCCGCCAGATACGCAGTATTTT
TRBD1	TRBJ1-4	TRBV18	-	CASSPGTGVNEKLFF	TGTGCCAGCTCACCAGGGACAGGGGTTAATGAAAAACTGTTTTTT
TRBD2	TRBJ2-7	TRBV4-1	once	CASSQDPGTSSYEQYF	TGCGCCAGCAGCCAGGACCCCGGGACTAGCTCCTACGAGCAGTACTTC
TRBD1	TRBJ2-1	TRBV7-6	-	CASSGDRSGEQFF	TGTGCCAGCAGCGGGGACAGGTCGGGTGAGCAGTTCTTC
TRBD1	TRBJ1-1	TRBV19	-	CASTGVPRPSFMNTEAFF	TGTGCCAGCACAGGGGTCCCCCGCCCTTCATTTATGAACACTGAAGCTTTCTTT
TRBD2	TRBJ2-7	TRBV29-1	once	CSVGGRNTSGPSYEQYF	TGCAGCGTTGGCGGACGGAATACTAGCGGACCGTCCTACGAGCAGTACTTC
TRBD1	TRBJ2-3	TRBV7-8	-	CASSATGGADTQYF	TGTGCCAGCAGCGCGACAGGGGGCGCAGATACGCAGTATTTT
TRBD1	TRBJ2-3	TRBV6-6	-	CASSYSGTGSDTQYF	TGTGCCAGCAGTTACTCAGGGACAGGGTCAGATACGCAGTATTTT